The rows below give T cell receptor beta chains drawn from one sample of a study of blood T cell repertoires in COVID-19. Assay: immunoSEQ multiplex PCR; the TCRdb copy retains only in-frame clones and omits some. The sample carries about 250,000 clones, just over 85% recorded once. The sample was peripheral blood. The receptors originated from a woman in her 30s with active or convalescent COVID-19. The CDR3 runs from the conserved cysteine through the conserved F or W. The D gene is left open where the match is weak. Clone sizes are given selectively: once, few, many, or a class where the clone is expanded.

>TRBD1|TRBJ1-5|TRBV9|.
CASSEQGNSNQPQHF
TGTGCCAGCAGCGAACAGGGGAATAGCAATCAGCCCCAGCATTTT
>.|TRBJ2-1|TRBV24-1|.
CATSDFRGAYNEQFF
TGTGCCACCAGTGATTTTCGGGGGGCTTACAATGAGCAGTTCTTC
>.|TRBJ1-1|TRBV4-1|.
CASSQDPGLNTEAFF
TGCGCCAGCAGCCAAGATCCCGGGTTGAACACTGAAGCTTTCTTT
>.|TRBJ1-2|TRBV7-9|.
CASSLAFEGDGYTF
TGTGCCAGCAGCTTAGCGTTCGAAGGAGATGGCTACACCTTC
>.|TRBJ1-4|TRBV10-3|.
CAISDPLSADRGEKLFF
TGTGCCATCAGTGACCCTTTGTCGGCGGACCGCGGGGAAAAACTGTTTTTT
>TRBD2|TRBJ2-3|TRBV5-6|.
CASSLILAATDTQYF
TGTGCCAGCAGCCTAATACTAGCGGCCACAGATACGCAGTATTTT
>.|TRBJ2-5|TRBV5-1|.
CASSDQGVSQYF
TGCGCCAGCAGCGATCAAGGGGTGTCCCAGTACTTC
>TRBD1|TRBJ1-1|TRBV12-3/TRBV12-4|.
CASSRDRNTEAFF
TGTGCCAGCAGCCGGGACAGGAACACTGAAGCTTTCTTT
>.|TRBJ2-5|TRBV27|.
CASSRDQGETQYF
TGTGCCAGCAGTCGCGACCAGGGAGAGACCCAGTACTTC
>TRBD1|TRBJ1-5|TRBV28|.
CASSLTGANQPQHF
TGTGCCAGCAGTCTTACAGGGGCCAATCAGCCCCAGCATTTT
>TRBD1|TRBJ1-1|TRBV28|.
CASRAPGTGNTEAFF
TGTGCCAGCAGGGCCCCCGGGACAGGGAACACTGAAGCTTTCTTT
>.|TRBJ2-5|TRBV18|.
CASSPARDETQYF
TGTGCCAGCTCACCAGCGAGGGATGAGACCCAGTACTTC
>.|TRBJ2-7|TRBV6-2/TRBV6-3|.
CASSYLATTLERGYF
TGTGCCAGCAGTTACCTAGCGACGACGCTCGAGAGAGGGTACTTC
>.|TRBJ2-6|TRBV19|.
CASSGGTGANVLTF
TGTGCCAGTAGTGGGGGCACAGGGGCCAACGTCCTGACTTTC
>TRBD1|TRBJ1-2|TRBV4-3|.
CASSQDHRGGYGYTF
TGCGCCAGCAGCCAAGATCACAGGGGCGGGTATGGCTACACCTTC
>TRBD2|TRBJ2-1|TRBV7-2|few
CASSFKTSGSYNEQFF
TGTGCCAGCAGCTTCAAGACTAGCGGCTCCTACAATGAGCAGTTCTTC
>TRBD1|TRBJ1-2|TRBV6-5|.
CASRDRANYGYTF
TGTGCCAGCCGGGACAGGGCAAACTATGGCTACACCTTC
>.|TRBJ2-1|TRBV7-9|.
CASSLAGGPYNEQFF
TGTGCCAGCAGCTTAGCGGGGGGGCCCTACAATGAGCAGTTCTTC
>.|TRBJ1-4|TRBV25-1|.
CASKGQGYEKLFF
TGTGCCAGCAAGGGGCAGGGATATGAAAAACTGTTTTTT
>.|TRBJ2-1|TRBV21-1|.
CAIKGGRGARSSYNEQFF
TGTGCAATTAAAGGGGGTCGGGGGGCCCGAAGCTCCTACAATGAGCAGTTCTTC
>TRBD1|TRBJ2-7|TRBV12-3/TRBV12-4|.
CASSWGQDYEQYF
TGTGCCAGCAGTTGGGGACAGGACTACGAGCAGTACTTC
>TRBD1|TRBJ2-7|TRBV6-5|.
CAASWDRGYFEQYF
TGTGCCGCTAGTTGGGACAGGGGGTACTTTGAGCAGTACTTC
>TRBD2|TRBJ2-3|TRBV7-3|.
CASSRLAGRTDTQYF
TGTGCCAGCAGCCGACTAGCGGGGCGCACAGATACGCAGTATTTT
>.|TRBJ1-1|TRBV5-5|.
CASSRAGEDTEAFF
TGTGCCAGCAGTCGCGCGGGCGAAGACACTGAAGCTTTCTTT
>.|TRBJ2-3|TRBV5-1|.
CASSLATDTDTQYF
TGCGCCAGCAGCTTGGCCACAGACACAGATACGCAGTATTTT
>TRBD1|TRBJ1-2|TRBV27|.
CASSPWDSFYGYTF
TGTGCCAGCAGTCCTTGGGACAGCTTCTATGGCTACACCTTC
>TRBD2|TRBJ2-7|TRBV9|.
CASSVEVGAGNYEQYF
TGTGCCAGCAGCGTAGAGGTTGGAGCGGGGAACTACGAGCAGTACTTC
>.|TRBJ1-4|TRBV9|.
CASSVTGGNEKLFF
TGTGCCAGCAGCGTAACGGGTGGGAATGAAAAACTGTTTTTT
>.|TRBJ1-2|TRBV5-1|.
CASSLAGEDYGYTF
TGCGCCAGCAGCTTGGCAGGGGAAGACTATGGCTACACCTTC